A single sample gave rise to the 14 T cell receptor beta chains below, sequenced in a study of PD-L1 blockade in urothelial cancer. Some clones are missing from TCRdb's copy, which holds only in-frame ones; the method was immunoSEQ multiplex PCR. The sample has 40,000 to 45,000 clones, 82% seen once; the top ten hold 3% to 3.5%. This specimen was PBMCs, taken around atezolizumab (anti-PD-L1) treatment. The receptor set was obtained from a man in his sixties or seventies with urothelial cancer.

The chain carries TRBV7-2 and TRBJ2-7, with 10 bases matching TRBD2. CDR3 length equals 15 residues. J gave up 10 bases and V 0 bases, and 9 bases lay outside the gene matches. Germline loops: CDR1 SGHTA, CDR2 FQGNSA. CDR3 coding DNA: TGTGCCAGCAGCTTAGCCCCTAGCGGGGGCCCACAACAGTACTTC. This translates into CASSLAPSGGPQQYF.

This sequence joins TRBV5-4 and TRBJ1-1; D unclear. The CDR3 consists of 15 residues. In germline, CDR1 is SGHNT, CDR2 YYREEE (reference sequence). V lost 2 bases, J lost 2 bases, and 13 bases lay in between. The DNA of the CDR3 is TGTGCCAGCAGCTTTACCCGGGTATCCAACACTGAAGCTTTCTTT. This gives the protein CASSFTRVSNTEAFF.

The CDR3 DNA is TGTGCCAGCAGTGAACGTCTGGGTAGGGGCCAGCCCCAGCATTTT. It encodes CASSERLGRGQPQHF. V and J are TRBV2 and TRBJ1-5; TRBD1 is a possible D gene (5 bases). The V end lost 2 bases, the J end lost 7 bases, and 15 bases lay between the germline ends. Per germline, CDR1 SNHLY and CDR2 FYNNEI. The CDR3 covers 15 residues.

A few counts support this clone. CDR3: CASSMRREKLFF. The CDR3 region has the DNA TGTGCCAGCAGCATGCGGCGGGAAAAACTGTTTTTT. The chain is built from TRBV2 and TRBJ1-4, with unresolved D. Trimming cost V 6 bases and J 8 bases, with 10 bases left between them. Germline loops: CDR1 SNHLY, CDR2 FYNNEI. The CDR3 length is 12 residues.

The V gene is TRBV6-6, the J gene TRBJ2-7, with D perhaps TRBD2 (6 bases). V lost 3 bases and J 5 bases, leaving 14 bases between the germline ends. The CDR3 is 14 residues long. CDR1 and CDR2 (germline): MNHNY, SVGAGI (reference sequence). In DNA, the CDR3 is TGTGCCAGCAGTTATGACCGGGGGTTGAACGAGCAGTACTTC. It is translated as CASSYDRGLNEQYF.

The chain carries TRBV7-2 and TRBJ1-6; D is perhaps TRBD1 (6 bases). CDR1 is SGHTA, CDR2 FQGNSA, per germline. The CDR3 has 15 amino acids. V was trimmed by 1 base and J by 6 bases, leaving 10 bases between them. The CDR3 coding sequence is TGTGCCAGCAGCTTAGACAGGGCTGGTAATTCACCCCTCCACTTT. Residues: CASSLDRAGNSPLHF.

The chain couples TRBV11-2 to TRBJ2-6; no reliable D call. Between the trimmed V and J ends, which lost 5 bases and 0 bases, there was a span of 8 bases. The CDR3 runs 15 residues. Germline loops: CDR1 SGHAT, CDR2 FQNNGV. CDR3 DNA sequence: TGTGCCAGCAGCCCGGTTCGCTCTGGGGCCAACGTCCTGACTTTC. Its protein product is CASSPVRSGANVLTF.

The chain links TRBV18 to TRBJ2-2; 8 bases are shared with TRBD2. CDR3 length equals 18 residues. Trimming took 2 bases from V and 0 from J; bases not matched to a gene: 8. Germline values: CDR1 KGHSH, CDR2 LQKENI. The CDR3 DNA sequence: TGTGCCAGCTCACCAGCCCCCCTCGGGGGGGCGAACACCGGGGAGCTGTTTTTT. Protein: CASSPAPLGGANTGELFF.

The chain has TRBV19 and TRBJ1-5; 7 bases line up with TRBD1. The CDR3 covers 16 residues. J gave up 3 bases and V 4 bases, and 9 bases lay outside the gene matches. Germline values: CDR1 LNHDA, CDR2 SQIVND (reference sequence). The CDR3 loop is CASSRGQTRANQPQHF. In nucleotides, the CDR3 is TGTGCCAGTAGTAGGGGACAGACCCGCGCCAATCAGCCCCAGCATTTT.

This clone has a single count. This chain connects TRBV5-8 to TRBJ1-2; TRBD1 agrees at 7 bases. The germline V gene has CDR1 SGHTS and CDR2 YDEGEE. Trimming removed 5 bases from V and 2 bases from J; junction bases left unmatched: 12. There are 16 residues in the CDR3. CDR3 DNA sequence: TGTGCCAGCAGACTTGGAGGAACAGGGGCGAACTATGGCTACACCTTC. Protein product: CASRLGGTGANYGYTF. The whole variable domain, remainder taken from reference TRBV5-8 and TRBJ1-2, is EAGVTQSPTHLIKTRGQQATLRCSPISGHTSVYWYQQALGLGLQFLLWYDEGEERNRGNFPPRFSGRQFPNYSSELNVNALELEDSALYLCASRLGGTGANYGYTFGSGTRLTVV.

The chain employs TRBV5-5 and TRBJ2-3; D call uncertain. CDR3 length: 12 residues. V lost 3 bases and J lost 2, with 4 bases in between. Germline assignment: CDR1 SGHKS and CDR2 YYEKEE (reference sequence). CDR3 amino acids: CASSSYTDTQYF. DNA of the CDR3: TGTGCCAGCAGCTCGTACACAGATACGCAGTATTTT. Variable domain in full (rest from reference TRBV5-5 and TRBJ2-3): DAGVTQSPTHLIKTRGQQVTLRCSPISGHKSVSWYQQVLGQGPQFIFQYYEKEERGRGNFPDRFSARQFPNYSSELNVNALLLGDSALYLCASSSYTDTQYFGPGTRLTVL.

The chain recombines TRBV28 with TRBJ2-7; 9 bases agree with TRBD1. V gave up 6 bases and J gave up 5 bases; unmatched junction bases: 5. CDR1 and CDR2 from the germline V gene are MDHEN and SYDVKM. CDR3 length: 13 amino acids. The CDR3 DNA follows: TGTGCCAGCAGGGGGACAGGGCGAAACGAGCAGTACTTC. Translation: CASRGTGRNEQYF.

V is TRBV6-1 and J is TRBJ1-1; no clear D gene. Trimming cost V 8 bases and J 6 bases, with 16 bases left between them. The CDR3 is 13 amino acids. CDR1 MNHNS and CDR2 SASEGT come from the germline V gene. Here the CDR3 DNA reads TGTGCCAGCGGAGAGGTTGAGGTCTCTGAAGCTTTCTTT. Translation gives CASGEVEVSEAFF.

This chain links TRBV2 with TRBJ1-4; D might be TRBD1 (6 bases). CDR3 length equals 14 residues. V lost 4 bases to trimming and J lost 8 bases, with 14 bases between them. Germline V CDR1 and CDR2: SNHLY, FYNNEI. The CDR3 nucleotides are TGTGCCAGCAGTGGGTATCAGGGGAACGAAAAACTGTTTTTT. It specifies CASSGYQGNEKLFF. The full variable domain, rest sourced from reference TRBV2 and TRBJ1-4, is EPEVTQTPSHQVTQMGQEVILRCVPISNHLYFYWYRQILGQKVEFLVSFYNNEISEKSEIFDDQFSVERPDGSNFTLKIRSTKLEDSAMYFCASSGYQGNEKLFFGSGTQLSVL.